This is a list of T cell receptor beta chains from one sample in a study of shared clonotypes between healthy human individuals. The assay was immunoSEQ multiplex PCR, and TCRdb's table has in-frame clones only and misses some. Among 450,000 or so clones listed, roughly three quarters were seen once. Sequenced material: PBMCs. Receptor source: a woman between 40 and 50 years old in good health. Some clones in this sample may be carry-over from other donors' samples. The conserved cysteine and the conserved F or W are not part of the CDR3 here.

CDR3aa,v_gene,j_gene
ASSSHRGRDAEAF,TRBV27,TRBJ1-1
ASSLDFGVEAF,TRBV5-1,TRBJ1-1
ASSLTATSGNTIY,TRBV5-1,TRBJ1-3
ASSLWTSGSRNEQF,TRBV28,TRBJ2-1
ATSIAYEQY,TRBV19,TRBJ2-7
ASNNIIGASNYGYT,TRBV7-2,TRBJ1-2
ASSPADRGSYEQY,TRBV4-1,TRBJ2-7
ASSLSTGGRPQH,TRBV7-2,TRBJ1-5
ASTWGGQTQY,TRBV6-6,TRBJ2-5
ASSSAHSGENSPLH,TRBV28,TRBJ1-6
ASSSRDRRYNEQF,TRBV5-6,TRBJ2-1
ASSYGVPGNTIY,TRBV6-5,TRBJ1-3
ASSESPAGERSF,TRBV11-2,TRBJ2-1
AWMVQGTDTQY,TRBV30,TRBJ2-3
ASSKDKKADNEKLF,TRBV18,TRBJ1-4
ASPLRRASRLTGELF,TRBV12-2,TRBJ2-2
ASSYSPAHEQF,TRBV6-6,TRBJ2-1
ASSPLYRAGANVLT,TRBV4-2,TRBJ2-6
ASSVGSPNTEAF,TRBV9,TRBJ1-1
ASSLDRVNEQY,TRBV7-8,.
ASSLGFTEAF,TRBV19,TRBJ1-1
ASSPDFGTGSSTDTQY,TRBV7-8,TRBJ2-3
ASSQERGQGIKETQY,TRBV4-1,TRBJ2-5
ASSLLRLEETQY,TRBV5-1,TRBJ2-5
ASSITGLNYGYT,TRBV19,TRBJ1-2
ASRKARITTEAF,TRBV19,TRBJ1-1
ASSLLTQTGMSYEQY,TRBV7-9,TRBJ2-7
ASPSLAGGTYEQY,TRBV2,TRBJ2-7
ASSQEASGSSYEQY,TRBV4-2,TRBJ2-7